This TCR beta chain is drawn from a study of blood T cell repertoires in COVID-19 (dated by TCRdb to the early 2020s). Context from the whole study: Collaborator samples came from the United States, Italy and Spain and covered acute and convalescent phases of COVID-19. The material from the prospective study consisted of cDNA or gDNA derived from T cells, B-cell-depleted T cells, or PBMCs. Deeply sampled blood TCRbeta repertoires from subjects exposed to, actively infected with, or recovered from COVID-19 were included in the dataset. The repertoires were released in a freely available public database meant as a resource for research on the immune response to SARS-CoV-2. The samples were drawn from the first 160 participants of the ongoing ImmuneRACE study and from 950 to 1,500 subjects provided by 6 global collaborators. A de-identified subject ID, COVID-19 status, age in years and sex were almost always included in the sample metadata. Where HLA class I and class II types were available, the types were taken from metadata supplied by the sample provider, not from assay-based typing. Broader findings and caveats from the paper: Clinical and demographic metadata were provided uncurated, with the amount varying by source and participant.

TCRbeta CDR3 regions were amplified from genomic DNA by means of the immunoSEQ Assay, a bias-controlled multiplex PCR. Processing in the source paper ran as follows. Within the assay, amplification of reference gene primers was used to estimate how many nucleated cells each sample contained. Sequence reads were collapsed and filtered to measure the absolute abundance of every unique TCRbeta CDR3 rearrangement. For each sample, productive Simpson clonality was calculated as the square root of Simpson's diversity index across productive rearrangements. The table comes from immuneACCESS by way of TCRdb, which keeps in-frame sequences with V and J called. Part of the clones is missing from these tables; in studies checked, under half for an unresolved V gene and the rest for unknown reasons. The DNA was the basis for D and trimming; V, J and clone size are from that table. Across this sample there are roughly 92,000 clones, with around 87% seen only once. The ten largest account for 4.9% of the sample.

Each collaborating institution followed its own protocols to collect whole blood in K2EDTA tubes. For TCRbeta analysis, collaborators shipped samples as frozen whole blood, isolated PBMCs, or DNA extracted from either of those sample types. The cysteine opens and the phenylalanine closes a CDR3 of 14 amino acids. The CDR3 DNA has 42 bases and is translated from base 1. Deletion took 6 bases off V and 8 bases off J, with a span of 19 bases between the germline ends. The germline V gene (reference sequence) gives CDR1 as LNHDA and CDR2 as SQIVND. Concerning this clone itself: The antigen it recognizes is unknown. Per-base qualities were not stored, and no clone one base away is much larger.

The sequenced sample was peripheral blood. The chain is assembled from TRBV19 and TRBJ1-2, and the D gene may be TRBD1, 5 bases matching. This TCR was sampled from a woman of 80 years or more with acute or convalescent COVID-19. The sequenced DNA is TGTGCCAGTAGGACTGCAGGGCTACTGGAGGGCTACACCTTC. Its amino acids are CASRTAGLLEGYTF.